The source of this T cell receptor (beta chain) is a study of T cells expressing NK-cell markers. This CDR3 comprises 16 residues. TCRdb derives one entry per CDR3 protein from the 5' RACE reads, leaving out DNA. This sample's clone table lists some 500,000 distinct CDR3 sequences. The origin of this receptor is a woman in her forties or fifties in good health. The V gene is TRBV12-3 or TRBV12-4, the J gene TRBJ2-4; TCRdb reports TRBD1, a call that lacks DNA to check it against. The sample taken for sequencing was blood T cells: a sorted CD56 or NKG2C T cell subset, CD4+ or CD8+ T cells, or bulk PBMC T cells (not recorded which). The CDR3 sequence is CASSLPPFLAKNIQYF.